This T cell receptor (beta chain) is from a study of shared clonotypes between healthy human individuals. Study-wide background: Three plates were used per donor for CD4 naive, three for CD4 memory, two for CD8 naive and one for CD8 memory.

A note on this clone: What it recognizes is unknown. Within the sample, other DNA sequences also encode this same CDR3.

Trimming took 7 bases from V and 2 from J; bases not matched to a gene: 6. Per the germline V gene, CDR1 is SGHRS and CDR2 is YFSETQ. This CDR3 has 14 residues. Study-wide findings and caveats: At large depth, rarefaction still showed sorted-subset sequencing to be incomplete. Generation probabilities of non-shared clonotypes were lower (relative to those shared by all four donors).

The table came from immunoSEQ multiplex PCR; TCRdb's copy has only in-frame clones and leaves some out. The sample includes roughly 2 million clones, roughly 95% of them seen just once. Sample: naive CD4+ T cells sorted from blood. Subset meaning: CD45RA+ positively selected. The clonotype originates from a man between 18 and 35 years old in good health. J is TRBJ2-5 and V is TRBV5-1, with TRBD1 matching 9 bases. The CDR3 region is CASSADRGQETQYF. The CDR3 nucleotides are TGCGCCAGCTCCGCGGACAGGGGACAAGAGACCCAGTACTTC.